Shown below are 29 T cell receptor beta chains from a single sample sequenced in a study of long-term antiretroviral therapy in people with HIV. The immunoSEQ assay was v3.0, run at survey level. Some clones are missing from TCRdb's copy, which holds only in-frame ones; the method was immunoSEQ multiplex PCR. The data show around 25,000 clones, around 87% seen once. The sequenced sample was unsorted PBMCs, obtained 1.9 years after starting antiretroviral therapy. These receptors all stem from a woman aged 25 to 39 with HIV.

The chain combines TRBV5-1 with TRBJ2-2; D could derive from TRBD1 or TRBD2 (5 bases each). V lost 4 bases to trimming and J lost 0 bases, with 10 bases between them. The germline gives CDR1 SGHRS, CDR2 YFSETQ. The length of the CDR3 is 15 residues. The CDR3 region is CASSTGTANTGELFF. The CDR3 nucleotides are TGCGCCAGCAGCACGGGGACGGCGAACACCGGGGAGCTGTTTTTT.

The CDR3 DNA is TGTGCCATCAGCCGGACAGGGGAGGGGGCCTATGGCTACACCTTC. Amino acid sequence: CAISRTGEGAYGYTF. The genes are TRBV10-3 and TRBJ1-2, with TRBD1 matching over 9 bases. From germline, CDR1 is ENHRY and CDR2 SYGVKD. V trimming: 6 bases; J trimming: 4 bases; junction bases outside the gene matches: 9. The CDR3 length is 15 residues.

The table lists this clone with a count of one. This chain joins TRBV29-1 and TRBJ1-3, with D unresolved. Trimming cost V 4 bases and J 3 bases, with 13 bases left between them. This CDR3 has 14 residues. Germline V CDR1 and CDR2: SQVTM, ANQGSEA. For the CDR3, the DNA is TGCAGCGTTGTCGGAAAGGGAGTTGGAAACACCATATATTTT. Its translation is CSVVGKGVGNTIYF.

V is TRBV5-5 and J is TRBJ1-4; weak D call: TRBD1 (6 bases). With 4 bases removed from V and 3 bases from J, the gap between germline ends came to 16 bases. This CDR3 has 16 residues. The germline V gene has CDR1 SGHKS and CDR2 YYEKEE (reference sequence). Written as DNA, the CDR3 is TGTGCCAGCAGCCGTAGACAGGCTGAGTCTAATGAAAAACTGTTTTTT. Translating it yields CASSRRQAESNEKLFF.

This clone was detected once. The chain joins TRBV9 to TRBJ1-3; D is undetermined. From germline, CDR1 is SGDLS and CDR2 YYNGEE. V shed 0 bases and J shed 2 bases, with 15 bases lying between them. There are 17 residues in the CDR3. The CDR3 region has the DNA TGTGCCAGCAGCGTAGGCGGGCATCGAGGCGCTGGAAACACCATATATTTT. It yields the protein CASSVGGHRGAGNTIYF.

This rearrangement joins TRBV19 to TRBJ2-2; 10 positions agree with TRBD1. V was pared by 7 bases and J by 7 bases, with 6 bases of the junction left unmatched. The germline V gene encodes CDR1 LNHDA and CDR2 SQIVND (reference sequence). CDR3 length equals 14 residues. CDR3 in amino acids: CASMTGGFIGELFF. The CDR3 DNA sequence: TGTGCCAGTATGACAGGGGGCTTTATCGGGGAGCTGTTTTTT. Using reference TRBV19 and TRBJ2-2 for the parts outside the CDR3, the full variable domain is DGGITQSPKYLFRKEGQNVTLSCEQNLNHDAMYWYRQDPGQGLRLIYYSQIVNDFQKGDIAEGYSVSREKKESFPLTVTSAQKNPTAFYLCASMTGGFIGELFFGEGSRLTVL.

The J gene is TRBJ2-7, the V gene TRBV18, with TRBD1 matching 9 bases. Germline V CDR1 and CDR2: KGHSH, LQKENI. This CDR3 region has 16 residues. The V gene end was trimmed by 5 bases and the J gene end by 2 bases; junction bases not matched to a gene: 10. Here the CDR3 reads CASSSRRDRVPYEQYV. DNA of the CDR3: TGTGCCAGCTCATCCCGCCGGGACAGGGTCCCCTACGAGCAGTACGTC.

The chain joins TRBV6-5 to TRBJ1-2; D is undetermined. This CDR3 is 16 amino acids long. V lost 2 bases, J lost 7 bases, and 20 bases lay in between. Germline V gives CDR1 MNHEY, CDR2 SVGAGI. CDR3 sequence reads: CASSYTAHQRDGGYTF. DNA of the CDR3: TGTGCCAGCAGTTACACCGCACACCAGAGAGACGGTGGCTACACCTTC.

V usage is TRBV11-2 and J usage is TRBJ1-2; the D gene is possibly TRBD1 (5 bases). CDR1 is SGHAT, CDR2 FQNNGV, per germline. The CDR3 is 13 amino acids. Between the trimmed V and J ends, which lost 0 bases and 8 bases, there was a span of 10 bases. CDR3 protein: CASSLDAGTGYTF. The CDR3 coding sequence is TGTGCCAGCAGCTTAGATGCCGGGACCGGCTACACCTTC.

The chain couples TRBV5-1 to TRBJ2-1; 7 positions agree with TRBD2. Germline V CDR1 and CDR2: SGHRS, YFSETQ. The CDR3 has 15 amino acids. Losses at the gene ends were 0 bases for V and 5 bases for J; bases not matched to a gene: 5. In DNA, the CDR3 is TGCGCCAGCAGCTTGGGGGGAGGGAACAACAATGAGCAGTTCTTC. Amino acids: CASSLGGGNNNEQFF.

V usage is TRBV18 and J usage is TRBJ2-5; D remains ambiguous. The CDR3 has 11 residues. CDR1 and CDR2 (germline): KGHSH, LQKENI. Trimming pared 6 bases from V and 7 bases from J, leaving 9 bases between. Here the CDR3 reads CASSHPGTQYF. In DNA form, the CDR3 reads TGTGCCAGCTCTCACCCCGGGACCCAGTACTTC.

The genes are TRBV2 and TRBJ2-6; D is perhaps TRBD2 (6 bases). With 6 bases removed from V and 4 bases from J, the gap between germline ends came to 13 bases. This CDR3 spans 15 amino acids. The germline V gene encodes CDR1 SNHLY and CDR2 FYNNEI. The CDR3 sequence: CASRNMAGGANVLTF. CDR3 sequence (DNA): TGTGCCAGCAGAAATATGGCGGGAGGGGCCAACGTCCTGACTTTC.

This clone was counted a few times. The same CDR3 also results from other DNA sequences found in this sample. The chain couples TRBV5-6 to TRBJ2-6; TRBD2 might be the D (6 bases). Looked up from germline, CDR1 is SGHDT and CDR2 is YYEEEE. The length of the CDR3 is 15 residues. Trimming took off 4 bases at V and 0 bases at J, with 8 bases between the two ends. CDR3 amino acids: CASSLGSSGANVLTF. DNA of the CDR3: TGTGCCAGCAGCCTCGGGAGCTCTGGGGCCAACGTCCTGACTTTC. The whole variable domain, remainder taken from reference TRBV5-6 and TRBJ2-6, is DAGVTQSPTHLIKTRGQQVTLRCSPKSGHDTVSWYQQALGQGPQFIFQYYEEEERQRGNFPDRFSGHQFPNYSSELNVNALLLGDSALYLCASSLGSSGANVLTFGAGSRLTVL.

This rearrangement joins TRBV5-1 to TRBJ2-1, with unresolved D. V shed 0 bases and J shed 6 bases, with 10 bases lying between them. Germline assignment: CDR1 SGHRS and CDR2 YFSETQ. CDR3 length: 14 residues. The CDR3 reads CASSLGLPGNEQFF. The CDR3 DNA follows: TGCGCCAGCAGCTTGGGTCTTCCAGGCAATGAGCAGTTCTTC.

The chain uses TRBV2 and TRBJ2-1, with 7 positions matching TRBD1. J lost 7 bases, V lost 5 bases, and 5 bases had no gene match. The CDR3 totals 13 residues. Germline CDR1 SNHLY, CDR2 FYNNEI. CDR3 coding DNA: TGTGCCAGCAGTCCGAACAGGGGTAATGAGCAGTTCTTC. It translates to CASSPNRGNEQFF. The complete variable domain, with remaining parts taken from reference TRBV2 and TRBJ2-1, reads EPEVTQTPSHQVTQMGQEVILRCVPISNHLYFYWYRQILGQKVEFLVSFYNNEISEKSEIFDDQFSVERPDGSNFTLKIRSTKLEDSAMYFCASSPNRGNEQFFGPGTRLTVL.

This clone appeared a single time. For the CDR3, the DNA is TGTGCCAGCAGTTCGGGACCCTCCTACGAGCAGTACTTC. Translating it yields CASSSGPSYEQYF. The chain has TRBV27 and TRBJ2-7, with D perhaps being TRBD1 or TRBD2 (5 bases each). V was clipped by 4 bases and J by 0 bases, with 7 bases between them. The V gene's germline CDR1 is MNHEY and CDR2 SMNVEV (reference sequence). The length of the CDR3 is 13 residues.

The chain recombines TRBV30 with TRBJ1-2; a weak D match, TRBD1 (5 bases). Germline V gene lookup returns CDR1 GTSNPN and CDR2 SVGIG (reference sequence). V gave up 3 bases and J gave up 4 bases, with 9 bases separating them. The CDR3 totals 12 residues. This CDR3 is CAWREGTYGYTF. CDR3 sequence (DNA): TGTGCCTGGAGGGAGGGGACCTATGGCTACACCTTC.

V gene TRBV11-2 combines with J gene TRBJ2-5, with D possibly TRBD1 on 8 matching bases. V gave up 6 bases and J gave up 5 bases, with 13 bases separating them. The CDR3 extends over 13 amino acids. The V gene's germline CDR1 is SGHAT and CDR2 FQNNGV. CDR3 nucleotide sequence: TGTGCCAGCAGAGACAGGGGAGGGGAGACCCAGTACTTC. The encoded protein is CASRDRGGETQYF.

CDR3 region: CASSRQEHEKLFF. In DNA, the CDR3 is TGTGCCAGCAGCCGACAGGAGCATGAAAAACTGTTTTTT. The rearrangement uses TRBV7-8 and TRBJ1-4; a possible D gene is TRBD1 (6 bases). V was shortened by 5 bases and J by 6 bases, with 10 bases between the two germline ends. The CDR3 is 13 amino acids. Germline CDR1 SGHVS, CDR2 FQNEAQ.

This sequence joins TRBV18 and TRBJ2-4; no firm D call. V shed 3 bases and J shed 8 bases, with 8 bases lying between them. CDR1 is KGHSH, CDR2 LQKENI, per germline. CDR3 length equals 12 residues. DNA for the CDR3: TGTGCCAGCTCACCGGGGTTGGACATTCAGTACTTC. It encodes CASSPGLDIQYF.

The J gene is TRBJ2-1, the V gene TRBV5-6, with D tentatively TRBD1 (5 bases). The V end was cut by 3 bases, the J end by 3 bases, with 10 bases between. The CDR3 is 14 amino acids. In germline, CDR1 is SGHDT, CDR2 YYEEEE. CDR3 amino acids: CASSYPGNYNEQFF. The CDR3 DNA reads TGTGCCAGCAGCTATCCAGGGAACTACAATGAGCAGTTCTTC.

This chain connects TRBV2 to TRBJ2-7; maybe TRBD1 (5 bases). Trimming cost V 8 bases and J 8 bases, with 13 bases left between them. Per germline, CDR1 SNHLY and CDR2 FYNNEI. The CDR3 sequence is 11 residues long. CDR3 loop: CASLGQGKQYF. CDR3 nucleotides: TGTGCCAGCCTAGGGCAGGGCAAGCAGTACTTC. Based on the CDR3 plus reference TRBV2 and TRBJ2-7, the full variable domain is EPEVTQTPSHQVTQMGQEVILRCVPISNHLYFYWYRQILGQKVEFLVSFYNNEISEKSEIFDDQFSVERPDGSNFTLKIRSTKLEDSAMYFCASLGQGKQYFGPGTRLTVT.

The rearrangement uses TRBV11-2 and TRBJ2-7; 11 bases line up with TRBD2. Germline CDR1 is SGHAT and CDR2 is FQNNGV. This CDR3 spans 15 amino acids. Germline trimming cut 3 bases from V and 3 bases from J; bases unmatched to any gene: 4. The CDR3 region is CASSLLAGGVYEQYV. The DNA of the CDR3 is TGTGCCAGCAGCTTGCTAGCGGGGGGTGTCTACGAGCAGTACGTC.

The chain carries TRBV29-1 and TRBJ1-1; possible D gene TRBD1, 6 bases. Germline CDR1 reads SQVTM; CDR2 reads ANQGSEA. The CDR3 extends over 15 amino acids. V gave up 7 bases and J gave up 10 bases, with 28 bases separating them. The chain's CDR3 is CSAYLTGRLGGLAFF. CDR3 bases: TGCAGCGCCTACCTCACTGGTCGGTTGGGGGGGCTAGCTTTCTTT.

The chain links TRBV7-2 to TRBJ1-5, with 10 bases fitting TRBD1. The CDR3 consists of 15 residues. Germline V CDR1 and CDR2: SGHTA, FQGNSA. The J segment lost 3 bases and the V segment lost 4 bases, leaving 3 bases of the junction unmatched. CDR3 coding DNA: TGTGCCAGCAGCTCCGACAGGGGGCTCAATCAGCCCCAGCATTTT. It specifies CASSSDRGLNQPQHF.

The J gene is TRBJ2-2, the V gene TRBV5-1; TRBD1 matches 8 bases. The germline gives CDR1 SGHRS, CDR2 YFSETQ. The CDR3 extends over 15 amino acids. Trimming cost V 1 base and J 4 bases; bases outside gene matches: 3. The CDR3 spells CASSLTGQATGELFF. In nucleotides, the CDR3 is TGCGCCAGCAGCTTGACGGGACAGGCCACCGGGGAGCTGTTTTTT.

The chain employs TRBV9 and TRBJ1-5; 8 bases align to TRBD1. The CDR3 has 15 residues. Germline V lookup: CDR1 SGDLS, CDR2 YYNGEE. J was trimmed by 7 bases and V by 0 bases; bases with no gene match: 6. CDR3 loop: CASSVDHDRGQPQHF. The CDR3 bases are TGTGCCAGCAGCGTAGATCATGACAGGGGCCAGCCCCAGCATTTT.

The V and J genes are TRBV2 and TRBJ1-3; TRBD1 might be the D (6 bases). CDR3 length equals 16 residues. Germline V gene lookup returns CDR1 SNHLY and CDR2 FYNNEI. Trimming shortened V by 5 bases and J by 1 base, and 15 bases separated the two germline ends. The CDR3 reads CASSPDRRLSGNTIYF. CDR3 nucleotide sequence: TGTGCCAGCAGTCCGGACAGAAGATTGTCTGGAAACACCATATATTTT.

The rearrangement uses TRBV2 and TRBJ2-7; no firm D call. CDR3 length equals 12 residues. CDR1 is SNHLY and CDR2 is FYNNEI in the germline V gene. The V end was cut by 4 bases, the J end by 9 bases, with 13 bases between. CDR3 coding DNA: TGTGCCAGCAGTGTTAGTTTGTCGGGGCAGTACTTC. As protein: CASSVSLSGQYF.